This T cell receptor beta chain was identified in a study of T cell repertoires in cytomegalovirus infection. The study's findings and limits: Predominance within the ex vivo response was attributable to HLA-C-restricted CMV-specific TCR beta clonotypes.

Details on this clonotype: Antigen specificity is unknown.

MiXCR, applied by TCRdb to the reads, yields one record per CDR3 protein. This table holds 150,000 to 160,000 distinct CDR3 sequences, 23% found once. The source material was PBMCs. The source of this sequence is a human donor in good health (CMV status not recorded). Some clones in this sample may be carry-over from other donors' samples.

As DNA, the CDR3 is TGTGCCAGCAGTTTTAACCTCCTCGGCAGCAATCAGCCCCAGCATTTT. Translation: CASSFNLLGSNQPQHF. The V gene is TRBV12-3 or TRBV12-4, the J gene TRBJ1-5; unclear D gene. The ends were cut back, 3 bases at V and 1 base at J, with 13 bases in the middle. This CDR3 contains 16 residues.